A selection of T cell receptor beta chains follows, all from one sample in a study of cytomegalovirus exposure and HLA in healthy donors. Assay used: immunoSEQ multiplex PCR; TCRdb lists only in-frame clones, some missing. The sample contains 150,000 to 200,000 clones, around 85% of which appear only once. Sequences were obtained from PBMCs. All receptors derive from a male donor in good health and CMV-seronegative. Each CDR3 is given with its conserved first and last residue. D genes are given only for firm matches. Size is omitted from some rows. Given values are once, few, many or a class for expanded clones.

>.|15|TRBJ1-4|TRBV19|.
CASSIGGRRNEKLFF
TGTGCCAGTAGTATTGGAGGGAGGAGGAATGAAAAACTGTTTTTT
>.|16|TRBJ2-3|TRBV19|TRBD2
CASSAGLAGITDTQYF
TGTGCCAGTAGTGCGGGACTAGCGGGGATCACAGATACGCAGTATTTT
>.|15|TRBJ1-6|TRBV5-4|.
CASSSRQGNNSPLHF
TGTGCCAGCAGCTCTCGGCAGGGTAATAATTCACCCCTCCACTTT
>once|13|TRBJ1-1|TRBV2|.
CASSEMGGTEAFF
TGTGCCAGCAGTGAAATGGGAGGCACTGAAGCTTTCTTT
>.|15|TRBJ1-3|TRBV5-1|.
CASSLGSHSGNTIYF
TGCGCCAGCAGCTTGGGGTCACACTCTGGAAACACCATATATTTT
>.|12|TRBJ2-7|TRBV10-3|.
CAISESINEQYF
TGTGCCATCAGTGAGTCTATCAACGAGCAGTACTTC
>few|15|TRBJ2-3|TRBV6-6|TRBD1
CASSYSNDRADTQYF
TGTGCCAGCAGTTACTCTAATGACAGGGCAGATACGCAGTATTTT
>once|14|TRBJ2-7|TRBV7-6|.
CASSLGSGEDEQYF
TGTGCCAGCAGCTTAGGGTCTGGTGAGGACGAGCAGTACTTC
>.|14|TRBJ2-1|TRBV13|TRBD2
CASSLEGGGTEQFF
TGTGCCAGCAGCTTAGAGGGCGGGGGGACTGAGCAGTTCTTC
>.|15|TRBJ2-5|TRBV11-2|TRBD1
CASSLGGQGTETQYF
TGTGCCAGCAGCTTAGGGGGACAGGGAACAGAGACCCAGTACTTC
>.|16|TRBJ2-2|TRBV2|.
CASRLTGSSNTGELFF
TGTGCCAGCAGACTGACCGGGTCCTCGAACACCGGGGAGCTGTTTTTT
>.|14|TRBJ2-7|TRBV29-1|TRBD2
CSVVAGDLPYEQYF
TGCAGCGTTGTAGCGGGGGATCTCCCCTACGAGCAGTACTTC
>.|13|TRBJ2-5|TRBV7-2|.
CASSFTGLETQYF
TGTGCCAGCAGCTTCACAGGGTTGGAGACCCAGTACTTC
>once|17|TRBJ1-2|TRBV19|TRBD1
CASSTTGAGGARGGYTF
TGTGCCAGTAGTACGACTGGGGCAGGGGGCGCGAGAGGTGGCTACACCTTC
>.|15|TRBJ1-5|TRBV27|.
CASSLGAGVGQPQHF
TGTGCCAGCAGTTTAGGGGCAGGGGTTGGTCAGCCCCAGCATTTT
>.|15|TRBJ2-3|TRBV5-1|.
CASSLDAGQADTQYF
TGCGCCAGCAGCTTGGATGCGGGGCAGGCAGATACGCAGTATTTT
>few|16|TRBJ2-3|TRBV27|TRBD1
CASSLRRTGGRDTQYF
TGTGCCAGCAGTTTAAGGCGGACAGGGGGCAGGGATACGCAGTATTTT
>.|12|TRBJ2-5|TRBV6-5|.
CASSPSGETQYF
TGTGCCAGCAGTCCCTCCGGGGAGACCCAGTACTTC
>.|15|TRBJ2-7|TRBV6-5|.
CASSYSLGGSYEQYF
TGTGCCAGCAGTTACTCTCTGGGGGGCTCCTACGAGCAGTACTTC
>.|16|TRBJ2-2|TRBV6-4|.
CASSVLGGSNTGELFF
TGTGCCAGCAGCGTCCTGGGGGGTTCGAACACCGGGGAGCTGTTTTTT